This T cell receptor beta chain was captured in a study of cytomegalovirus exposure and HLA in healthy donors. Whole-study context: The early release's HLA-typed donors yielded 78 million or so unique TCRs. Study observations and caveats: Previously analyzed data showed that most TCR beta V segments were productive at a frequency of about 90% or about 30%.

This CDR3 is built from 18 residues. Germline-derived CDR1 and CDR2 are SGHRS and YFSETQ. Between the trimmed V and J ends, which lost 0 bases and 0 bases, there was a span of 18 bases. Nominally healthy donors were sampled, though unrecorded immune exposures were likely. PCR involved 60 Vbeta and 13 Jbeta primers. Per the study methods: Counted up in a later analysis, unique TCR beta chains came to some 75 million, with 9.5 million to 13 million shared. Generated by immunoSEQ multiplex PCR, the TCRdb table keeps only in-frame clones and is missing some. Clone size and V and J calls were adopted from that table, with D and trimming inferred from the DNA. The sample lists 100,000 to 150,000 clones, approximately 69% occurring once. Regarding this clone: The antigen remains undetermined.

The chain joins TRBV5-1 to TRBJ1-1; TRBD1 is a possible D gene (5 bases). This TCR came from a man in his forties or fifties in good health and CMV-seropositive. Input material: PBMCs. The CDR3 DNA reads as TGCGCCAGCAGCTTGGCCGCAGGGAGGGCCGTCATGAACACTGAAGCTTTCTTT. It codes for CASSLAAGRAVMNTEAFF. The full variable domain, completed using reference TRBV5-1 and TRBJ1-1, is KAGVTQTPRYLIKTRGQQVTLSCSPISGHRSVSWYQQTPGQGLQFLFEYFSETQRNKGNFPGRFSGRQFSNSRSEMNVSTLELGDSALYLCASSLAAGRAVMNTEAFFGQGTRLTVV.